The clone carrying this T cell receptor (beta chain) was counted ten times or more. Its antigen is as yet unknown. RNA transcripts gave rise to amplified TCR beta CDR3 regions. Carried out on the TCR CDR3, a first-round RT-PCR used the HTBI primer set. TCRdb re-called the multiplex PCR reads through MiXCR, storing one row per CDR3 protein. This sample has about 620,000 distinct CDR3 sequences, with 16% found just once. Looked up from germline, CDR1 is SQVTM and CDR2 is ANQGSEA. The CDR3 totals 16 residues. Trimming shortened V by 3 bases and J by 0 bases, and 17 bases separated the two germline ends. These data are taken from a study of T cells in Graves' hyperthyroidism and ophthalmopathy. General observations from the study: A median 6.5 months before onset, the model predicted ophthalmopathy.

The definition of stable Graves' hyperthyroidism was no ophthalmopathy progression within 18 months. Hyperthyroidism in the patients, aged 18 to 65, was newly diagnosed and under 2 months in duration. Fresh 10 ml peripheral blood yielded PBMCs. This receptor was taken from a woman aged 25 to 39 with Graves' hyperthyroidism. The gene calls are TRBV29-1 and TRBJ1-1; TRBD1 might be the D (6 bases). The source material was blood. The CDR3 region is CSVDLAGEKMNTEAFF. In nucleotides, the CDR3 is TGCAGCGTTGACTTGGCAGGGGAAAAGATGAACACTGAAGCTTTCTTT.